Shown below are 2 T cell receptor beta chains from a single sample sequenced in a study of vaccination and CD4 T cells after COVID-19. The treatment denotes: approximately 10-day PBMC culture with coronavirus spike peptide pools or control peptides (ViraFEST assay). For these TCRs, the target antigens are not known. The Oncomine TCR Beta short-read assay sequenced DNA from cultured CD4+ T cells. MiXCR was run by TCRdb on the PCR reads, yielding one entry per CDR3 protein. The sample holds some 15,000 distinct CDR3 sequences, 50% to 75% seen once. Sequencing was performed on CD4+ T cells from blood, cultured in vitro. The receptors here all came from a human donor who had recovered from COVID-19.

The chain links TRBV29-1 to TRBJ2-7; possibly TRBD1 or TRBD2 for D (5 bases each). Germline V lookup: CDR1 SQVTM, CDR2 ANQGSEA. Trimming took off 7 bases at V and 6 bases at J, with 10 bases between the two ends. The CDR3 runs 10 residues. The CDR3 sequence is CSAGTFEQYF. The CDR3 DNA sequence: TGCAGCGCCGGGACCTTCGAGCAGTACTTC.

V gene TRBV5-6 combines with J gene TRBJ2-7, with 7 positions matching TRBD2. The CDR3 length is 15 residues. The germline gives CDR1 SGHDT, CDR2 YYEEEE. V lost 2 bases and J lost 2; bases outside the gene matches: 7. In nucleotides, the CDR3 is TGTGCCAGCAGCTTCGGGAGGCACGGCACCTACGAGCAGTACTTC. Protein sequence: CASSFGRHGTYEQYF.